The rows below give T cell receptor beta chains drawn from one sample of a study of T cells after yellow fever vaccination. One entry per CDR3 protein results from TCRdb running MiXCR on the 5' RACE reads. The sample shows some 340,000 distinct CDR3 sequences, roughly 10% of them seen only once. Material: CD4+ T cells sorted from PBMCs, obtained 45 days after the yellow fever booster vaccination. The receptors were sampled from a man younger than 30 who received the YFV17D yellow fever vaccine. CDR3s include the opening cysteine and the closing phenylalanine or tryptophan. The order of the fields is CDR3 length, D gene, V gene, J gene, clone size, CDR3 DNA, CDR3 protein. A D gene is named only where the DNA matches it firmly. Clone size appears in some rows only: once, few, many, or a class for an expanded clone.

len: 16; d_gene: TRBD1; v_gene: TRBV6-5; j_gene: TRBJ1-6; abundance: -; CDR3nt: TGTGCCAGCAGTTACTCTCTGACAGGGGTTGGTTCACCCCTCCACTTT; CDR3aa: CASSYSLTGVGSPLHF
len: 12; d_gene: TRBD1; v_gene: TRBV7-2; j_gene: TRBJ1-6; abundance: few; CDR3nt: TGTGCCAGCAGCATACAGGGGACACCCCTCCACTTT; CDR3aa: CASSIQGTPLHF
len: 13; d_gene: -; v_gene: TRBV7-2; j_gene: TRBJ2-2; abundance: few; CDR3nt: TGTGCCAGCAGCTTTTGGGGACCCGGGGAGCTGTTTTTT; CDR3aa: CASSFWGPGELFF
len: 10; d_gene: -; v_gene: TRBV12-5; j_gene: TRBJ1-2; abundance: -; CDR3nt: TGTGCTAGTGGGGGGAGAGGCTACACCTTC; CDR3aa: CASGGRGYTF
len: 14; d_gene: -; v_gene: TRBV5-1; j_gene: TRBJ1-6; abundance: -; CDR3nt: TGCGCCAGCAGCTTGGTGGGCAGAAATTCACCCCTCCACTTT; CDR3aa: CASSLVGRNSPLHF
len: 13; d_gene: TRBD2; v_gene: TRBV24-1; j_gene: TRBJ2-3; abundance: many; CDR3nt: TGTGCCACCAGTGATTGGGGGGGAGATACGCAGTATTTT; CDR3aa: CATSDWGGDTQYF
len: 13; d_gene: -; v_gene: TRBV20-1; j_gene: TRBJ1-6; abundance: -; CDR3nt: TGCAGTGCTAGCGGAAGGAGGAATTCACCCCTCCACTTT; CDR3aa: CSASGRRNSPLHF
len: 14; d_gene: -; v_gene: TRBV20-1; j_gene: TRBJ1-5; abundance: -; CDR3nt: TGCAGTGCTAGTAGCGGGACGGCGGATCAGCCCCAGCATTTT; CDR3aa: CSASSGTADQPQHF
len: 17; d_gene: -; v_gene: TRBV19; j_gene: TRBJ2-2; abundance: few; CDR3nt: TGTGCCAGTAGTGCGTGGACAGCCGCGGTTAACACCGGGGAGCTGTTTTTT; CDR3aa: CASSAWTAAVNTGELFF
len: 15; d_gene: TRBD2; v_gene: TRBV12-3/TRBV12-4; j_gene: TRBJ2-2; abundance: few; CDR3nt: TGTGCCAGCAGTGCCGGACTAGCGAGAGGCGGGGAGCTGTTTTTT; CDR3aa: CASSAGLARGGELFF
len: 14; d_gene: -; v_gene: TRBV7-2; j_gene: TRBJ1-1; abundance: few; CDR3nt: TGTGCCAGCAGCTTAGGACGGGAGAACACTGAAGCTTTCTTT; CDR3aa: CASSLGRENTEAFF
len: 15; d_gene: -; v_gene: TRBV11-2; j_gene: TRBJ2-5; abundance: -; CDR3nt: TGTGCCAGCGGGCTATCGGGGGTGGTGGGAGAGACCCAGTACTTC; CDR3aa: CASGLSGVVGETQYF
len: 16; d_gene: TRBD1; v_gene: TRBV12-3/TRBV12-4; j_gene: TRBJ1-6; abundance: -; CDR3nt: TGTGCCAGCAGTTTGGGGACAGGGGGCGGTAATTCACCCCTCCACTTT; CDR3aa: CASSLGTGGGNSPLHF
len: 14; d_gene: -; v_gene: TRBV20-1; j_gene: TRBJ2-7; abundance: -; CDR3nt: TGCAGTGCTAGACTGCCAGGGCCTTCCTACGAGCAGTACTTC; CDR3aa: CSARLPGPSYEQYF
len: 13; d_gene: -; v_gene: TRBV10-3; j_gene: TRBJ1-3; abundance: -; CDR3nt: TGTGCCATCACGTTCGGTCTGGAAAACACCATATATTTT; CDR3aa: CAITFGLENTIYF
len: 14; d_gene: TRBD1; v_gene: TRBV5-1; j_gene: TRBJ1-5; abundance: -; CDR3nt: TGCGCCAGCAGCTACGACAGGGATAATCAGCCCCAGCATTTT; CDR3aa: CASSYDRDNQPQHF
len: 11; d_gene: -; v_gene: TRBV7-2; j_gene: TRBJ1-2; abundance: few; CDR3nt: TGTGCCAGCAGCTTGGGCGGCGGCGGTATATTC; CDR3aa: CASSLGGGGIF
len: 17; d_gene: TRBD2; v_gene: TRBV5-1; j_gene: TRBJ2-6; abundance: few; CDR3nt: TGCGCCAGCAGCTTGCACACGGGGGGCTCTGGGGCCAACGTCCTGACTTTC; CDR3aa: CASSLHTGGSGANVLTF
len: 15; d_gene: -; v_gene: TRBV4-1; j_gene: TRBJ1-1; abundance: -; CDR3nt: TGCGCCAGCAGCCAAGCTATCGGCAGGGCCACTGAAGCTTTCTTT; CDR3aa: CASSQAIGRATEAFF
len: 13; d_gene: TRBD1; v_gene: TRBV6-2/TRBV6-3; j_gene: TRBJ2-3; abundance: -; CDR3nt: TGTGCCAGCAGTCGACAGGGGCTAGATACGCAGTATTTT; CDR3aa: CASSRQGLDTQYF
len: 14; d_gene: -; v_gene: TRBV12-3/TRBV12-4; j_gene: TRBJ1-5; abundance: -; CDR3nt: TGTGCCAGCAGTTTTAGTCGTGGGAATCAGCCCCAGCATTTT; CDR3aa: CASSFSRGNQPQHF
len: 13; d_gene: -; v_gene: TRBV24-1; j_gene: TRBJ2-2; abundance: -; CDR3nt: TGTGCCACCAGGCAGGACCCCACCGGGGAGCTGTTTTTT; CDR3aa: CATRQDPTGELFF
len: 13; d_gene: TRBD1; v_gene: TRBV11-2; j_gene: TRBJ1-4; abundance: few; CDR3nt: TGTGCCAGCAGCCGCCGGGACAGGGAAAAACTGTTTTTT; CDR3aa: CASSRRDREKLFF
len: 14; d_gene: -; v_gene: TRBV3-1; j_gene: TRBJ2-3; abundance: few; CDR3nt: TGTGCCAGCAGAACTTCCCTTAGCACAGATACGCAGTATTTT; CDR3aa: CASRTSLSTDTQYF
len: 17; d_gene: TRBD2; v_gene: TRBV20-1; j_gene: TRBJ2-5; abundance: -; CDR3nt: TGCAGTGCTAGAGATAGGATAGCGGGGCCCCGGAGGGAGACCCAGTACTTC; CDR3aa: CSARDRIAGPRRETQYF
len: 14; d_gene: TRBD1; v_gene: TRBV13; j_gene: TRBJ1-2; abundance: -; CDR3nt: TGTGCCAGCAGAAGGGACAGGGGCAGCTATGGCTACACCTTC; CDR3aa: CASRRDRGSYGYTF
len: 17; d_gene: TRBD2; v_gene: TRBV6-5; j_gene: TRBJ2-7; abundance: -; CDR3nt: TGTGCCAGCAGTTACAGGACTAGCGGGGGGGACTCCTACGAGCAGTACTTC; CDR3aa: CASSYRTSGGDSYEQYF
len: 14; d_gene: TRBD1; v_gene: TRBV6-5; j_gene: TRBJ1-2; abundance: few; CDR3nt: TGTGCCAGCAGATCCGGACAGGGGGCTTACGGCTACACCTTC; CDR3aa: CASRSGQGAYGYTF
len: 15; d_gene: TRBD1; v_gene: TRBV4-2; j_gene: TRBJ1-1; abundance: -; CDR3nt: TGTGCCAGCAGCGGGGGACAGGCCTTGAACACTGAAGCTTTCTTT; CDR3aa: CASSGGQALNTEAFF
len: 17; d_gene: -; v_gene: TRBV7-8; j_gene: TRBJ1-5; abundance: -; CDR3nt: TGTGCCAGCAGCTCCAGGGCGGGGGTTAATAGCAATCAGCCCCAGCATTTT; CDR3aa: CASSSRAGVNSNQPQHF
len: 19; d_gene: -; v_gene: TRBV4-1; j_gene: TRBJ2-1; abundance: -; CDR3nt: TGCGCCAGCAGCCAAGCGTCAGGGAGGTTGATGGGCTCCTACAATGAGCAGTTCTTC; CDR3aa: CASSQASGRLMGSYNEQFF
len: 13; d_gene: TRBD1; v_gene: TRBV20-1; j_gene: TRBJ2-3; abundance: -; CDR3nt: TGCAGTGCCGGGGACAGCCCCACAGATACGCAGTATTTT; CDR3aa: CSAGDSPTDTQYF